This TCR beta chain was profiled in a study of tumor and adjacent non-tumor tissue in lung cancer. About the study: Around 4.4 million productive TCRbeta reads were obtained per sample on average. Study-wide findings and caveats: Higher tumor TCR diversity was associated with shorter survival. Tumor tissue had significantly higher TCR diversity than normal lung.

This sample's RNA came from whole unsorted tissue. The CDR3 has 15 amino acids. A word on this clonotype: The target antigen is unknown. An end of the junction differs from the germline gene, which may be a read error.

Three rounds of nested PCR, following a modified ARM-PCR protocol, produced the TCRbeta library. MiXCR, run by TCRdb on the multiplex PCR reads, gives a single entry per CDR3 protein. The data hold 100,000 to 150,000 distinct CDR3 sequences, with 60% to 70% observed a single time. The sequenced sample consisted of lung tumor tissue. This receptor was obtained from a man aged 25-40 years with non-small cell lung cancer. This chain links TRBV12-3 or TRBV12-4 with TRBJ2-2; D perhaps matches TRBD2 (6 bases). The DNA of the CDR3 is TGTACCAGCAGCCTGGACTATAGGAACACCGGGGAGCTGTTATTT. Translated, it gives CTSSLDYRNTGELLF.